This entry lists 23 T cell receptor beta chains sequenced from one sample in a study of T cells expressing NK-cell markers. TCRdb reprocessed the 5' RACE reads, keeping one entry per CDR3 protein, no DNA. The repertoire shows fewer than 550,000 distinct CDR3 sequences; the top ten hold 1.4%. The sample taken for sequencing was blood T cells: a sorted CD56 or NKG2C T cell subset, CD4+ or CD8+ T cells, or bulk PBMC T cells (not recorded which). The source of these receptors is a woman in her forties or fifties in good health.

J is TRBJ2-7 and V is TRBV2; lacking DNA, the TRBD2 call made by TCRdb goes unchecked. Germline CDR1 SNHLY, CDR2 FYNNEI. This CDR3 contains 15 residues. The CDR3 spells CASSERGQGRYEQYF.

The chain employs TRBV5-1 and TRBJ2-1; the TCRdb call, TRBD2, lacks DNA for checking. The CDR3 covers 12 residues. Germline values: CDR1 SGHRS, CDR2 YFSETQ. The CDR3 sequence is CASSQGLDEQFF. The whole variable domain, filled in from reference TRBV5-1 and TRBJ2-1, reads KAGVTQTPRYLIKTRGQQVTLSCSPISGHRSVSWYQQTPGQGLQFLFEYFSETQRNKGNFPGRFSGRQFSNSRSEMNVSTLELGDSALYLCASSQGLDEQFFGPGTRLTVL.

This chain uses TRBV14 with TRBJ1-4; TCRdb outputs TRBD1, but without DNA this stays unchecked. This CDR3 region has 17 residues. From germline, CDR1 is SGHDN and CDR2 FVKESK. CDR3 residues: CASRRGLLGATNEKLFF.

V is TRBV10-3 and J is TRBJ1-4. Germline V lookup: CDR1 ENHRY, CDR2 SYGVKD. The CDR3 consists of 14 residues. This chain's CDR3 is CAISDGGAYEKLFF.

This rearrangement joins TRBV5-1 to TRBJ1-1; TCRdb lists TRBD1, though no DNA is available to test this call. This CDR3 comprises 14 residues. The germline CDR1 and CDR2 sequences are SGHRS and YFSETQ. CDR3 sequence reads: CASSRQGIGTEAFF. The complete variable domain, with remaining parts taken from reference TRBV5-1 and TRBJ1-1, reads KAGVTQTPRYLIKTRGQQVTLSCSPISGHRSVSWYQQTPGQGLQFLFEYFSETQRNKGNFPGRFSGRQFSNSRSEMNVSTLELGDSALYLCASSRQGIGTEAFFGQGTRLTVV.

The rearrangement joins TRBV18 to TRBJ2-1; the D call of TRBD2 rests on TCRdb alone, since no DNA is present to check it. The germline gives CDR1 KGHSH, CDR2 LQKENI. The CDR3 runs 15 residues. The CDR3 sequence is CASSPEVAGVGEQFF.

V is TRBV20-1 and J is TRBJ1-5. The CDR3 consists of 15 residues. The germline gives CDR1 DFQATT, CDR2 SNEGSKA (reference sequence). This CDR3 is CSARPSVGSKGPQHF.

The chain links TRBV5-6 to TRBJ2-5; TCRdb selects TRBD1, and the lack of DNA leaves this call unchecked. The CDR3 runs to 15 residues. Germline CDR1 SGHDT, CDR2 YYEEEE. CDR3 in amino acids: CASSPGLEVRETQYF.

This rearrangement joins TRBV20-1 to TRBJ2-1; TCRdb returns TRBD2, unconfirmable since there is no DNA. The CDR3 consists of 15 residues. Per the germline V gene, CDR1 is DFQATT and CDR2 is SNEGSKA (reference sequence). CDR3 loop: CSASQSGGTYNEQFF.

The chain combines TRBV24-1 with TRBJ2-1; checking the TCRdb D call of TRBD2 is not possible without DNA. CDR3 length: 15 residues. Germline CDR1 is KGHDR and CDR2 is SFDVKD. The CDR3 loop is CATSDLGTSGNEQFF.

The chain couples TRBV11-2 to TRBJ2-3. Germline-derived CDR1 and CDR2 are SGHAT and FQNNGV. The CDR3 loop spans 15 amino acids. CDR3 in amino acids: CASSLGMGSMGTQYF.

This rearrangement joins TRBV20-1 to TRBJ1-1; without DNA, the TCRdb call of TRBD1 cannot be checked. Germline V gene lookup returns CDR1 DFQATT and CDR2 SNEGSKA (reference sequence). The CDR3 sequence is 13 residues long. This CDR3 reads CSAPGQGGTEAFF.

This chain links TRBV5-1 with TRBJ2-2; TCRdb's D call, TRBD2, is unchecked because there is no DNA. The CDR3 length is 16 residues. Germline values: CDR1 SGHRS, CDR2 YFSETQ. This chain's CDR3 is CASSLRSGANTGELFF.

The chain employs TRBV5-1 and TRBJ1-4; TCRdb reports TRBD1, a call that lacks DNA to check it against. Germline CDR1 SGHRS, CDR2 YFSETQ. The CDR3 is 17 amino acids. This chain's CDR3 is CASSFMSRLGVSEKLFF.

V is TRBV24-1 and J is TRBJ2-1. The germline gives CDR1 KGHDR, CDR2 SFDVKD. CDR3 length equals 15 residues. The CDR3 here is CATSDIGRLPNEQFF.

The chain joins TRBV5-5 to TRBJ2-5. This CDR3 region has 15 residues. The V gene's germline CDR1 is SGHKS and CDR2 YYEKEE (reference sequence). CDR3 sequence reads: CASSQDATLQETQYF.

The chain joins TRBV6-5 to TRBJ2-2; as DNA is missing, the TRBD2 call by TCRdb cannot be tested. Germline V gene sequence: CDR1 MNHEY, CDR2 SVGAGI. This CDR3 has 14 amino acids. The CDR3 sequence: CASQKLAAQGELFF.

V is TRBV4-2 and J is TRBJ1-4. The V gene's germline CDR1 is LGHNA and CDR2 YNFKEQ. The CDR3 loop spans 13 amino acids. The CDR3 protein is CASSLPAVEKLFF.

The genes are TRBV29-1 and TRBJ2-1; the D call of TRBD1 rests on TCRdb alone, since no DNA is present to check it. The CDR3 runs 17 residues. Germline V lookup: CDR1 SQVTM, CDR2 ANQGSEA. Here the CDR3 reads CSVRGGQGNGKGNEQFF.

The chain employs TRBV30 and TRBJ2-3; the D gene TCRdb calls, TRBD2, cannot be checked with no DNA. Germline V gene data show CDR1 as GTSNPN and CDR2 as SVGIG (reference sequence). CDR3 size: 12 residues. The CDR3 protein is CAWTLASDTQYF.

The chain has TRBV11-2 and TRBJ2-3; TCRdb's D gene call, TRBD2, goes unchecked for lack of DNA. CDR3 length equals 15 residues. Germline V gives CDR1 SGHAT, CDR2 FQNNGV. The CDR3: CASSDIAGGPGTQYF.

This rearrangement joins TRBV2 to TRBJ1-5. This CDR3 is 13 amino acids long. The germline gives CDR1 SNHLY, CDR2 FYNNEI. CDR3 amino acids: CASTSAPAQPQHF. Full variable domain (outside the CDR3, taken from reference TRBV2 and TRBJ1-5): EPEVTQTPSHQVTQMGQEVILRCVPISNHLYFYWYRQILGQKVEFLVSFYNNEISEKSEIFDDQFSVERPDGSNFTLKIRSTKLEDSAMYFCASTSAPAQPQHFGDGTRLSIL.

V usage is TRBV20-1 and J usage is TRBJ2-1; TCRdb's D call of TRBD2 is untestable without DNA. The CDR3 totals 21 residues. Germline CDR1 DFQATT, CDR2 SNEGSKA (reference sequence). This chain's CDR3 is CSASGGPTTSGSTLPYNEQFF.